This T cell receptor (beta chain) comes out of a study of T cell responses to AZD1222 COVID-19 vaccine. Germline V CDR1 and CDR2: SGHVS, FNYEAQ. Trimming removed 5 bases at V and 4 bases at J, with 17 bases between. The CDR3 spans 15 residues. TCRdb's copy holds only in-frame clones and misses some; the assay was immunoSEQ multiplex PCR. The sample includes roughly 110,000 clones, about 90% of them seen just once. The sequences come from peripheral blood, collected 28 days after the second AZD1222 dose. The TCR was taken from an adult who received the AZD1222 COVID-19 vaccine. The J gene is TRBJ1-1, the V gene TRBV7-6, with a weak D call TRBD1 (6 bases). The CDR3 reads CASSPTQGWGTEAFF. CDR3 sequence (DNA): TGTGCCAGCAGCCCGACCCAGGGGTGGGGCACTGAAGCTTTCTTT.